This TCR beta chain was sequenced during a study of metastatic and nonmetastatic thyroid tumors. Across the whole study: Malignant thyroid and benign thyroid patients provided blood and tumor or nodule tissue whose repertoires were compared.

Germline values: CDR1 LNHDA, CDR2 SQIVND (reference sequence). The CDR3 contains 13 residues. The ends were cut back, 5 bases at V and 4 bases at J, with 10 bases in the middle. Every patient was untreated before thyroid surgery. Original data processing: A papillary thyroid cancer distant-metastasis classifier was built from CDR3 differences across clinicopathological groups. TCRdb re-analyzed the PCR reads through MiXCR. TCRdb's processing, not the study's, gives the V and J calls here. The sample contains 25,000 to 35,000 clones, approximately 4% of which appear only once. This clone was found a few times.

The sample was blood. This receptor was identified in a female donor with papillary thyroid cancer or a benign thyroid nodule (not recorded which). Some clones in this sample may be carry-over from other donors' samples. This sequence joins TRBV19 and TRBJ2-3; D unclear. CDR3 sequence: CASSEVAADTQYF. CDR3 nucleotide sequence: TGTGCCAGTAGTGAGGTAGCCGCAGATACGCAGTATTTT.